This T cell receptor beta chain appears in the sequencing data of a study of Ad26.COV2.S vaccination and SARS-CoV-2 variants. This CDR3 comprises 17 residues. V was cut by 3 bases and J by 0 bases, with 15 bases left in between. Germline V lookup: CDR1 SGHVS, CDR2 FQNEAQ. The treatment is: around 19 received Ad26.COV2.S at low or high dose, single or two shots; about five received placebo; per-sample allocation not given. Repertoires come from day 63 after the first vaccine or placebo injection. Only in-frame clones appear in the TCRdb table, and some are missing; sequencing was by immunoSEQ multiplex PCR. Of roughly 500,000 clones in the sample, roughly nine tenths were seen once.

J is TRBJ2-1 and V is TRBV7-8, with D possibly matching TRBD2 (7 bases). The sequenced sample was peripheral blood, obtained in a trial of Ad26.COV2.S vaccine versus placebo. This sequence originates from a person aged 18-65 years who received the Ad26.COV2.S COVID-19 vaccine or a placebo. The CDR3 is CASSLGGAGSSYNEQFF. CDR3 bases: TGTGCCAGCAGCTTGGGGGGGGCGGGAAGCTCCTACAATGAGCAGTTCTTC.